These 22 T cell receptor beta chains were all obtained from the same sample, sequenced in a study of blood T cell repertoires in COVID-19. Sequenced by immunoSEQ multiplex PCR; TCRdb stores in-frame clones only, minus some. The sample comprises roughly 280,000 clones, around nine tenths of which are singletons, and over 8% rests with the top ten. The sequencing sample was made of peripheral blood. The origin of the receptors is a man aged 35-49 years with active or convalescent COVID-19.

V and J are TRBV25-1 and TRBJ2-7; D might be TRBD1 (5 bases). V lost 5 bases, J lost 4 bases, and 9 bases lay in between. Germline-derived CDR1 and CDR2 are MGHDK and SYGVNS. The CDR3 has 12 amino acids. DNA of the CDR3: TGTGCCAGCAGTCCAGGGTGGTACGAGCAGTACTTC. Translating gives CASSPGWYEQYF.

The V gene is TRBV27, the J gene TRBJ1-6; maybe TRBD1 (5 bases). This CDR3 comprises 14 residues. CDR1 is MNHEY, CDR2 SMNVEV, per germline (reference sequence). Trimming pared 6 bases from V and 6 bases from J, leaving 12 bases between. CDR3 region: CASSMGHSNSPLHF. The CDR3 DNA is TGTGCCAGCAGCATGGGGCATAGTAATTCACCCCTCCACTTT.

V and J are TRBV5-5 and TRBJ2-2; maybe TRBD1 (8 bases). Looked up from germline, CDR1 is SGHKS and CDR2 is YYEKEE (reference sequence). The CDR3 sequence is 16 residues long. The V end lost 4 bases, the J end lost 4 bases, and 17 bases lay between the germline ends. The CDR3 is CASSPGYRGGTGELFF. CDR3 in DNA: TGTGCCAGCAGCCCCGGGTACAGGGGGGGCACCGGGGAGCTGTTTTTT. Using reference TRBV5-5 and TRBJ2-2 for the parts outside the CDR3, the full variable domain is DAGVTQSPTHLIKTRGQQVTLRCSPISGHKSVSWYQQVLGQGPQFIFQYYEKEERGRGNFPDRFSARQFPNYSSELNVNALLLGDSALYLCASSPGYRGGTGELFFGEGSRLTVL.

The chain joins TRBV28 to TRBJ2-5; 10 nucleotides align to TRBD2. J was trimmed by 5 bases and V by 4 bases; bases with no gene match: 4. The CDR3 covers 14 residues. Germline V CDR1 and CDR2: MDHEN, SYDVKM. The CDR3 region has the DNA TGTGCCAGCAGTTCCGGGACTAGCGTCGAGACCCAGTACTTC. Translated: CASSSGTSVETQYF.

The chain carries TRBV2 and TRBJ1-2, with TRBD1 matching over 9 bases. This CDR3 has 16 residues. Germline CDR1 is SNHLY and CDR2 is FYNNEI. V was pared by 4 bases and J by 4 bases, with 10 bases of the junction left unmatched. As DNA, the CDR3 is TGTGCCAGCAGTGCCTCGGGACAGGGATTTGCCTATGGCTACACCTTC. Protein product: CASSASGQGFAYGYTF.

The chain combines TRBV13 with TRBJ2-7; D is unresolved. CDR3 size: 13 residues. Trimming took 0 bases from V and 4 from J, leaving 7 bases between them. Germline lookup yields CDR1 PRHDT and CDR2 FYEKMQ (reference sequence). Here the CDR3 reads CASSLGRKYEQYF. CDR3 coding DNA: TGTGCCAGCAGCTTAGGGCGTAAGTACGAGCAGTACTTC.

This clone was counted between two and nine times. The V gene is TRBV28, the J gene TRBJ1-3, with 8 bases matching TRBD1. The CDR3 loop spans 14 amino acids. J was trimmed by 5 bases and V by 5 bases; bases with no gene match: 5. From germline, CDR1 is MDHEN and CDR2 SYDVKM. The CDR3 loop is CASSLTGVRNTIYF. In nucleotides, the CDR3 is TGTGCCAGCAGTCTGACAGGGGTTAGAAACACCATATATTTT.

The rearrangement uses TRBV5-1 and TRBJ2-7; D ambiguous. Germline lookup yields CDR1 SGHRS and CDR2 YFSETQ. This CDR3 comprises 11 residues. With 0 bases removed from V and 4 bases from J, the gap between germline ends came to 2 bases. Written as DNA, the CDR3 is TGCGCCAGCAGCTTGGCATACGAGCAGTACTTC. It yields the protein CASSLAYEQYF. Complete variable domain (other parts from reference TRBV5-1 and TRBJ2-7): KAGVTQTPRYLIKTRGQQVTLSCSPISGHRSVSWYQQTPGQGLQFLFEYFSETQRNKGNFPGRFSGRQFSNSRSEMNVSTLELGDSALYLCASSLAYEQYFGPGTRLTVT.

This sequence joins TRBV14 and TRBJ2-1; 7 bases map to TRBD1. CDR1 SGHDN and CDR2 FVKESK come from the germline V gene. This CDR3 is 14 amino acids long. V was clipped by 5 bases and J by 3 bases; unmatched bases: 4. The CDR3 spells CASSSRDSYNEQFF. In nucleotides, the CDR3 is TGTGCCAGCAGCAGCCGGGACAGCTACAATGAGCAGTTCTTC.

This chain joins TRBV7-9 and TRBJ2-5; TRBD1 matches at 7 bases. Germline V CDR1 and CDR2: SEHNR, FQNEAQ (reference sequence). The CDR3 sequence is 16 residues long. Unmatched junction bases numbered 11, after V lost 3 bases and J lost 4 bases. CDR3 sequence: CASSFPGQMMGETQYF. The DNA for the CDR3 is TGTGCCAGCAGCTTCCCGGGACAGATGATGGGAGAGACCCAGTACTTC.

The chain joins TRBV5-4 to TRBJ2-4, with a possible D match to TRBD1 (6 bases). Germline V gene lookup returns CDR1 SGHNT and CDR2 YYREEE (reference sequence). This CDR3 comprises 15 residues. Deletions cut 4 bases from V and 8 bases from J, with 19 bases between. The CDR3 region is CASSQGPRPEDIQYF. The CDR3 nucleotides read TGTGCCAGCAGCCAGGGGCCTCGTCCCGAGGACATTCAGTACTTC.

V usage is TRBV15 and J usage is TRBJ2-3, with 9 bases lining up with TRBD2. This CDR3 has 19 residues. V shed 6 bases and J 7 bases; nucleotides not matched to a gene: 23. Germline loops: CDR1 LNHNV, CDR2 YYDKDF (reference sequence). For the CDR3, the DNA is TGTGCCACCAGGCGGGGATTTGGCGGGGGGGGCCCGCCCACGAATACGCAGTATTTT. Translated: CATRRGFGGGGPPTNTQYF.

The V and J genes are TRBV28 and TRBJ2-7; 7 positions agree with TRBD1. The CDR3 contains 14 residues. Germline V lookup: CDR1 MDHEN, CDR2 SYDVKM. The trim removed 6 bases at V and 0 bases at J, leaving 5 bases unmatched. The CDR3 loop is CASRKQGLSYEQYF. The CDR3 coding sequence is TGTGCCAGCAGGAAACAGGGGCTCTCCTACGAGCAGTACTTC.

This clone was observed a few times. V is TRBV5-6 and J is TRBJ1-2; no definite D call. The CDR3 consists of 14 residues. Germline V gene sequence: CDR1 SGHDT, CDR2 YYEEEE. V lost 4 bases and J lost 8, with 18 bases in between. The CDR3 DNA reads TGTGCCAGCAGCCCGGGAACCGCCCTGGGGGGCTACACCTTC. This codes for CASSPGTALGGYTF.

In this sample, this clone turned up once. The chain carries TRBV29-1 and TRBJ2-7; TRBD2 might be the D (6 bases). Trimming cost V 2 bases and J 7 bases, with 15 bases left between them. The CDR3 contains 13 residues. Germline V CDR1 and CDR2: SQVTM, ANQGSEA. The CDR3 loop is CSVEFGTRGEQYF. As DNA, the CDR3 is TGCAGCGTTGAATTTGGGACCCGGGGGGAGCAGTACTTC.

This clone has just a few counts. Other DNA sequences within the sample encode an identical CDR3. CDR3 in amino acids: CASSRVDEQFF. The CDR3 coding sequence is TGTGCCAGCAGTCGAGTCGATGAGCAGTTCTTC. The chain combines TRBV12-3 or TRBV12-4 with TRBJ2-1; D is ambiguous. The CDR3 runs to 11 residues. Between the trimmed V and J ends, which lost 5 bases and 8 bases, there was a span of 7 bases.

CDR3 nucleotide sequence: TGTGCCAGCAGCTGCGGGACAGGGGTCAGATATACGCAGTATTTT. This gives the protein CASSCGTGVRYTQYF. The chain links TRBV12-1 to TRBJ2-3; the table assigns TRBD1, which was not confirmed against the DNA. TRBV12-1 is marked as a pseudogene. The CDR3 totals 15 residues.

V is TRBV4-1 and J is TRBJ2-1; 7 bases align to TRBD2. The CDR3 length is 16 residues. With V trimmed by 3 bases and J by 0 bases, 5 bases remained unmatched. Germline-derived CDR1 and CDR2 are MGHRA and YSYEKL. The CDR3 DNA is TGCGCCAGCAGCCATACTAGCGCCCCCTCCTACAATGAGCAGTTCTTC. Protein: CASSHTSAPSYNEQFF.

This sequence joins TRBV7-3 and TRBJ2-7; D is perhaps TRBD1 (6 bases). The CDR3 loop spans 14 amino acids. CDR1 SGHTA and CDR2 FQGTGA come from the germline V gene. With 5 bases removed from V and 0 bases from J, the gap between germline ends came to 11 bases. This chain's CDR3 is CASSPDRNSYEQYF. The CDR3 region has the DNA TGTGCCAGCAGCCCCGACAGGAACTCCTACGAGCAGTACTTC.

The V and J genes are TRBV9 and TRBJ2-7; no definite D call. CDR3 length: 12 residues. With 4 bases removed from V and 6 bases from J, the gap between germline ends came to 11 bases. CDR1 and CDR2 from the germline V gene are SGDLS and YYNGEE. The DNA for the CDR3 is TGTGCCAGCAGCCCTACTTCGGGCGAGCAGTACTTC. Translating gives CASSPTSGEQYF.

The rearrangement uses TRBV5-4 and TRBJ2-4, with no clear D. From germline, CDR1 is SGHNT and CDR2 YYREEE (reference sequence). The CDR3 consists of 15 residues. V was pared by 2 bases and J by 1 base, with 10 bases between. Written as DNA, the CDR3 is TGTGCCAGCAGCTTCGAACTCGGGGCCAAAAACATTCAGTACTTC. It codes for CASSFELGAKNIQYF.

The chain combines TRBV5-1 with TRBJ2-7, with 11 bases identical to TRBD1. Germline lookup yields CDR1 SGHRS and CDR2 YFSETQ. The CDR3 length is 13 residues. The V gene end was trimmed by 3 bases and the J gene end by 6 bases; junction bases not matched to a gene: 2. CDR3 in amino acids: CASSWTGGGEQYF. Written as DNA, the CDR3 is TGCGCCAGCAGCTGGACAGGGGGCGGCGAGCAGTACTTC.